This entry features one TCR beta chain sequence. What this receptor recognizes is not known. Within one base of it there is no much larger clone, and no base qualities were kept. Patients with autoimmune disease history or receiving systemic immunosuppression were excluded from the trial. Peripheral blood for TCR sequencing was collected from all dose cohorts at baseline, on cycle 4 day 1, and on cycle 7 day 1. Samples came from an open-label, multicenter, first-in-human phase I dose-escalation trial of ivuxolimab. Adults with locally advanced or metastatic melanoma, renal cell, hepatocellular, or head and neck squamous cell carcinoma were enrolled in the trial. Before TCR sequencing, CD4+ and CD8+ T cells were separately sorted from peripheral blood. Based on the germline V gene, the CDR1 and CDR2 sequences are SGHTA and FQGTGA. Relative to germline, V is missing 0 bases and J is missing 10 bases, with 7 bases of the junction outside any gene match. Reading from cysteine to phenylalanine, the CDR3 counts 17 amino acids. Only CDR3 DNA is held: 51 bases, read in frame from base 1.

This record comes from a study of OX40 agonist ivuxolimab in advanced cancers. Looking at the study overall: Ivuxolimab was a fully human IgG2 agonistic monoclonal antibody targeting the costimulatory receptor OX40 (CD134). The point of sequencing TCRbeta in the periphery was to test whether ivuxolimab changed TCR sequence diversity and drove clonal T-cell expansion. Intravenous ivuxolimab was administered to patients every 2 weeks at six dose levels: 0.01, 0.1, 0.3, 1.5, 3 and 10 mg/kg. The paper covers the monotherapy dose-escalation part of the phase I ivuxolimab trial, which included N ≈ 54 patients. In the dose-escalation cohort, around four fifths of patients were male, and the mean age was 60 years with a range of about 20 to 79. Prior anti-PD-1, anti-PD-L1 or anti-CTLA-4 therapy was permitted, and checkpoint inhibitors had been received by about 36% of dose-escalation patients. Partial responses occurred in three dose-escalation patients: two with cutaneous melanoma and one with hepatocellular carcinoma. Of the roughly 52 dose-escalation patients, hepatocellular carcinoma was present in around 20, melanoma in roughly 15, renal cell carcinoma in 9 and head and neck cancer in 9. Here is what the overall study found, with its caveats: The antigen specificity of the clonally expanded peripheral T cells was not determined. Low levels of normalized T-cell clonal expansion were also seen in some nonresponding patients. In partial responders in the 0.1-3.0 mg/kg groups, normalized peripheral clonal expansion was found to be among the lowest, especially among CD8+ T cells. At doses of 0.1 to 3.0 mg/kg, clonal expansion of both CD4+ and CD8+ T cells in blood was seen between baseline and week 6. After ivuxolimab, CD8+ T cells had more expanded clones than CD4+ T cells on average.

Genomic DNA was extracted from sorted cells for sequencing of the TCRbeta CDR3 region. The immunoSEQ Assay was used for sequencing of TCRbeta CDR3 regions. In TCRdb, the immuneACCESS table is reduced to in-frame sequences with V and J assigned. These tables do not hold every clone; where another copy was compared, an unresolved V gene accounts for under half, and the others remain unexplained. For this sample the table gives around 76,000 clones, of which over 80% were detected only once. The ten largest clones add up to about 0.57% of the sample. The receptor was isolated from an adult with an advanced solid tumor such as melanoma, head and neck, liver or kidney cancer. The source material was CD4+ or CD8+ T cells sorted from blood, sampled in a trial of the OX40 agonist ivuxolimab. This chain is built from TRBV7-3 and TRBJ2-1, and TRBD2 aligns with 15 junction nucleotides. The nucleotide sequence is TGTGCCAGCAGCTTAACGCCGGGACTAGCGGGAGGTGGAGAGCAGTTCTTC. This is translated as CASSLTPGLAGGGEQFF.